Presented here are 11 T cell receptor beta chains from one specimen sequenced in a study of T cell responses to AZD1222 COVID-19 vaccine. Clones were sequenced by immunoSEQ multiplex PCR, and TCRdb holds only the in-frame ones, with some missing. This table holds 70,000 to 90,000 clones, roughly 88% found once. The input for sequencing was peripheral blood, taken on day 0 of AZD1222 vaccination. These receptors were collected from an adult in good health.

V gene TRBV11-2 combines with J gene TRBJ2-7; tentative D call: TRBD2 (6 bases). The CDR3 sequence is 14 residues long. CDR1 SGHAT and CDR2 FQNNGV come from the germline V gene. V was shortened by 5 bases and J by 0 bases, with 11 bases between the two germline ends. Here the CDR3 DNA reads TGTGCCAGCAGCAAAGGAGGGAGCTCCTACGAGCAGTACTTC. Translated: CASSKGGSSYEQYF.

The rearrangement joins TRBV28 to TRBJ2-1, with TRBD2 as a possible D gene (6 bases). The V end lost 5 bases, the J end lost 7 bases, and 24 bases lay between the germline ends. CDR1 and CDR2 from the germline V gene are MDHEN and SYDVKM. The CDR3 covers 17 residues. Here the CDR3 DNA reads TGTGCCAGCAGTAACCCCCCGGGCAGGGCCCGGGGGAATGAGCAGTTCTTC. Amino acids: CASSNPPGRARGNEQFF.

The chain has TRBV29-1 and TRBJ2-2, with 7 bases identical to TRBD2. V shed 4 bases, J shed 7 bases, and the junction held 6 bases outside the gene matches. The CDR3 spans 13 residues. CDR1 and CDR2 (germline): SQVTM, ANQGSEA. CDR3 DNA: TGCAGCGTTGTAGGTGCGGGGGTCGGGGAGCTGTTTTTT. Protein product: CSVVGAGVGELFF.

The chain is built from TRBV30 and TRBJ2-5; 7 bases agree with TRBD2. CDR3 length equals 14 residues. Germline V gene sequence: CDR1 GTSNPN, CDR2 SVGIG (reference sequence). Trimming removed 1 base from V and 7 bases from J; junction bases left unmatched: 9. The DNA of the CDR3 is TGTGCCTGGAGTGAACTGAGACTAGCAGGGACCCAGTACTTC. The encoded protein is CAWSELRLAGTQYF.

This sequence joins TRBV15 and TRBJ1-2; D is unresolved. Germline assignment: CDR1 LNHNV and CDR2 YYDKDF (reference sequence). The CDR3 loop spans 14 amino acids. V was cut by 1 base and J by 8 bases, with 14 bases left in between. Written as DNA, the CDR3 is TGTGCCACCAGCAGAGGGGAACCTACGAGGGGCTACACCTTC. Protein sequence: CATSRGEPTRGYTF.

The CDR3 here is CASSLGNTIYF. CDR3 coding DNA: TGTGCCAGCAGCCTTGGAAACACCATATATTTT. The J gene is TRBJ1-3, the V gene TRBV7-3; D remains unclear. The CDR3 length is 11 residues. The V gene lost 5 bases and the J gene lost 3 bases, with 2 bases spanning the gap. Germline V gives CDR1 SGHTA, CDR2 FQGTGA.

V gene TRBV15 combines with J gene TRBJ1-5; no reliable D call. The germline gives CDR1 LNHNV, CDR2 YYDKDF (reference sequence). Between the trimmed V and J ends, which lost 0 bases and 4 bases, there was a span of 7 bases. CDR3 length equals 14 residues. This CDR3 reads CATSRDAGNQPQHF. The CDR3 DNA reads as TGTGCCACCAGCAGAGATGCGGGAAATCAGCCCCAGCATTTT.

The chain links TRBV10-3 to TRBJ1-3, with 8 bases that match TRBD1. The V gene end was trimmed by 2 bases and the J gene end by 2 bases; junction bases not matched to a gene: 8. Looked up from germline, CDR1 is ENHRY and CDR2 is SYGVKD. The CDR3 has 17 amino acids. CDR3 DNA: TGTGCCATCAGTGAGGGGGGTCAGGGGGCCGCTGGAAACACCATATATTTT. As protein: CAISEGGQGAAGNTIYF.

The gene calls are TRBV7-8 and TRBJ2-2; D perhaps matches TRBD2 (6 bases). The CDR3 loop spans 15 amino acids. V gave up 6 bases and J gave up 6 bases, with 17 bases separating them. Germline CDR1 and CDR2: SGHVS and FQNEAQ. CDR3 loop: CASRVGGGTSGELFF. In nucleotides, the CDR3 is TGTGCCAGCAGAGTTGGCGGCGGGACCTCCGGGGAGCTGTTTTTT.

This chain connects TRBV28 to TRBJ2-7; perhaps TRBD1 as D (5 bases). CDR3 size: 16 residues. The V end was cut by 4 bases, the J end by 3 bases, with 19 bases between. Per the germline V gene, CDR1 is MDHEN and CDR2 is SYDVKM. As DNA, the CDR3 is TGTGCCAGCAGTTCCCTCGACAGAAGGACCCACTACGAGCAGTACTTC. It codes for CASSSLDRRTHYEQYF.

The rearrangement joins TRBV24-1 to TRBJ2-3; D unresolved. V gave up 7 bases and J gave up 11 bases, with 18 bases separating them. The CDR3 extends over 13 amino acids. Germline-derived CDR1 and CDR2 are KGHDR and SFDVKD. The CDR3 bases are TGTGCCACCAGCAAGGGTCCCCTCGAGGAGCAGTATTTT. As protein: CATSKGPLEEQYF.